The text below deals with one T cell receptor beta chain. Its specificity is unknown. The germline V and J ends were trimmed by 8 bases and 2 bases, with 15 bases remaining between them. The CDR3 covers 15 residues. Germline V gene data show CDR1 as SGHAT and CDR2 as FQDESV (reference sequence). This record comes from a study of cytomegalovirus exposure and HLA in healthy donors. Study conclusions and caveats: The investigators catalogued 150 to 200 TCR beta chains as cytomegalovirus-associated. Cytomegalovirus status was reportedly diagnosed by the classifier with high sensitivity and specificity. Previously analyzed data showed that most TCR beta V segments were productive at a frequency of about 87% or about 30%. Later work found most CMV-associated TCR beta chains apparently HLA-restricted.

The PCR used 60 Vbeta and 13 Jbeta primers. The protocol was immunoSEQ multiplex PCR, while the TCRdb copy is restricted to in-frame clones and leaves out a portion. This sample has about 140,000 clones; approximately 72% occur once, and the top ten carry 6.5%. This TCR derives from a woman aged 60-75 years in good health and CMV-seronegative. The sample was PBMCs. This sequence joins TRBV11-1 and TRBJ2-2, with D possibly being TRBD2 (6 bases). The CDR3 DNA sequence: TGTGCCAGCTCCATCGTGGGACTTAACACCGGGGAGCTGTTTTTT. This translates into CASSIVGLNTGELFF.